Listed below are T cell receptor beta chains from one sample, sequenced in a study of regulatory T cells in long-lasting Graves disease. TCRdb independently ran MiXCR on the multiplex PCR reads; one entry per CDR3 protein. Here the sample spans over 300,000 distinct CDR3 sequences, roughly a sixth being singletons. The sequenced sample was peripheral blood mononuclear cells (PBMCs), obtained at new diagnosis, from a patient treated with antithyroid drugs. All receptors derive from a female donor with Graves disease. Each CDR3 is given without its conserved first and last residue. The order of the fields is CDR3 length, V gene, CDR3 protein.

cdr3_length: 13
v_call: TRBV7-2
cdr3_aa: ASSLAARSGNTIY

cdr3_length: 10
v_call: TRBV30
cdr3_aa: AWSRRGVEQY

cdr3_length: 15
v_call: TRBV7-9
cdr3_aa: ASSLDDGISSYNEQF

cdr3_length: 12
v_call: TRBV3-1
cdr3_aa: ASSSGLARNEQF

cdr3_length: 12
v_call: TRBV12-3/TRBV12-4
cdr3_aa: ASSLAGVADTQY

cdr3_length: 14
v_call: TRBV11-1
cdr3_aa: ASSSLQVPGGTEAF

cdr3_length: 11
v_call: TRBV29-1
cdr3_aa: SGPGQSHNEQF

cdr3_length: 14
v_call: TRBV20-1
cdr3_aa: SARKVAGGRADTQY

cdr3_length: 11
v_call: TRBV12-3/TRBV12-4
cdr3_aa: ASSFGQGETQY

cdr3_length: 12
v_call: TRBV7-3
cdr3_aa: ASSLGTAGGELF

cdr3_length: 12
v_call: TRBV19
cdr3_aa: ASSILWITGELF

cdr3_length: 12
v_call: TRBV2
cdr3_aa: ASSPSGGPATQY

cdr3_length: 11
v_call: TRBV5-4
cdr3_aa: ASSWDGSYEQY

cdr3_length: 12
v_call: TRBV24-1
cdr3_aa: ATSDWTGGEGYT

cdr3_length: 14
v_call: TRBV3-1
cdr3_aa: ASSVQFGLARETQY

cdr3_length: 12
v_call: TRBV12-3/TRBV12-4
cdr3_aa: ASSFDTGPNEQF

cdr3_length: 12
v_call: TRBV7-2
cdr3_aa: ASSFSQGTDTQY

cdr3_length: 12
v_call: TRBV13
cdr3_aa: ASSFQGLQYGYT

cdr3_length: 12
v_call: TRBV5-4
cdr3_aa: ASRPSPTDEKLF

cdr3_length: 12
v_call: TRBV15
cdr3_aa: ATSTDTVGEKLF

cdr3_length: 13
v_call: TRBV29-1
cdr3_aa: SAPLGRSSYNEQF

cdr3_length: 13
v_call: TRBV11-2
cdr3_aa: ASSSWTGEQETQY

cdr3_length: 15
v_call: TRBV12-3/TRBV12-4
cdr3_aa: ASSSSLRGRVGTEAF

cdr3_length: 12
v_call: TRBV27
cdr3_aa: ASSFSPPSEKLF

cdr3_length: 13
v_call: TRBV4-2
cdr3_aa: ASSLETVPNEKLF

cdr3_length: 11
v_call: TRBV7-2
cdr3_aa: ASSVDRDQPQH

cdr3_length: 13
v_call: TRBV6-5
cdr3_aa: ASSYTGRLGDGYT

cdr3_length: 14
v_call: TRBV30
cdr3_aa: ASRRAGGDVRYEQY

cdr3_length: 14
v_call: TRBV7-9
cdr3_aa: ASSLVGTIPYNEQF

cdr3_length: 10
v_call: TRBV25-1
cdr3_aa: ASSESPLEQY

cdr3_length: 13
v_call: TRBV11-1
cdr3_aa: ASSPLTGRRNEQY

cdr3_length: 12
v_call: TRBV7-9
cdr3_aa: ASSLPGANEKLF

cdr3_length: 14
v_call: TRBV30
cdr3_aa: AWRRGAGGRTGELF

cdr3_length: 15
v_call: TRBV4-1
cdr3_aa: ASSQGRRGTANTEAF

cdr3_length: 11
v_call: TRBV20-1
cdr3_aa: SARVQGGGKLF

cdr3_length: 13
v_call: TRBV11-2
cdr3_aa: ASSLGGFRTGEPF

cdr3_length: 13
v_call: TRBV20-1
cdr3_aa: SARDPSGTVDTQY

cdr3_length: 13
v_call: TRBV3-1
cdr3_aa: ASSHYRDSQETQY

cdr3_length: 9
v_call: TRBV12-3/TRBV12-4
cdr3_aa: ASSFSGELF

cdr3_length: 13
v_call: TRBV5-1
cdr3_aa: ASSLGGPMNTEAF